This passage covers 5 T cell receptor beta chains from one sample sequenced in a study of blood T cell repertoires in COVID-19. Produced via immunoSEQ multiplex PCR; TCRdb's table is partial and in-frame only. The repertoire holds 250,000 to 300,000 clones, with about nine tenths as singletons. Sequenced: PBMCs or T cells enriched from blood (not recorded which). The receptor set was obtained from a man in his late teens or twenties who had recovered from COVID-19.

J is TRBJ1-2 and V is TRBV7-9; TRBD1 is a possible D gene (5 bases). The CDR3 loop spans 15 amino acids. Trimming removed 1 base from V and 3 bases from J, with 12 bases in between. The germline gives CDR1 SEHNR, CDR2 FQNEAQ (reference sequence). CDR3 nucleotides: TGTGCCAGCAGCTTAGTTGTGCAGGGATACTATGGCTACACCTTC. It is translated as CASSLVVQGYYGYTF.

The chain has TRBV28 and TRBJ1-5; 8 bases match TRBD1. The CDR3 runs to 13 residues. Germline trimming cut 11 bases from V and 2 bases from J; bases unmatched to any gene: 5. Germline V gene sequence: CDR1 MDHEN, CDR2 SYDVKM. The CDR3 loop reads CAGQGAGNQPQHF. The CDR3, as DNA: TGTGCCGGCCAGGGGGCGGGCAATCAGCCCCAGCATTTT. The complete variable domain, with remaining parts taken from reference TRBV28 and TRBJ1-5, reads DVKVTQSSRYLVKRTGEKVFLECVQDMDHENMFWYRQDPGLGLRLIYFSYDVKMKEKGDIPEGYSVSREKKERFSLILESASTNQTSMYLCAGQGAGNQPQHFGDGTRLSIL.

In this sample, this clone turned up once. V and J are TRBV9 and TRBJ2-1, with 11 positions matching TRBD2. The CDR3 runs to 16 residues. Germline CDR1 reads SGDLS; CDR2 reads YYNGEE. The V and J ends lost 0 bases and 10 bases, in that order; junction bases with no gene match: 9. The CDR3 nucleotides are TGTGCCAGCAGCGTAGGGTTAGCGGGAGGGTTGCAGGAGCAGTTCTTC. Translating it yields CASSVGLAGGLQEQFF. The variable domain in full, completed from reference TRBV9 and TRBJ2-1, reads DSGVTQTPKHLITATGQRVTLRCSPRSGDLSVYWYQQSLDQGLQFLIQYYNGEERAKGNILERFSAQQFPDLHSELNLSSLELGDSALYFCASSVGLAGGLQEQFFGPGTRLTVL.

V is TRBV12-3 or TRBV12-4 and J is TRBJ1-2; no firm D call. This CDR3 comprises 12 residues. The V and J ends lost 2 bases and 7 bases respectively, with 8 bases between them. CDR3 coding DNA: TGTGCCAGCAGTTTATCTGACACTGGCTACACCTTC. Amino acid sequence: CASSLSDTGYTF.

The chain joins TRBV19 to TRBJ1-1, with D tentatively TRBD1 (6 bases). The germline V gene has CDR1 LNHDA and CDR2 SQIVND (reference sequence). The CDR3 runs to 15 residues. V lost 7 bases to trimming and J lost 1 base, with 16 bases between them. In DNA form, the CDR3 reads TGTGCCAGTATAGGGCAGGGGATGGCGAACACTGAAGCTTTCTTT. As protein: CASIGQGMANTEAFF.